One and the same sample provided the 5 T cell receptor beta chains below, sequenced in a study of blood T cell repertoires in COVID-19. The table came from immunoSEQ multiplex PCR; TCRdb's copy has only in-frame clones and leaves some out. The sample carries approximately 170,000 clones, less than 90% recorded once. The sequenced material came from peripheral blood. The source of these receptors is a woman aged 70-85 years with COVID-19, enrolled during active disease.

V gene TRBV5-5 combines with J gene TRBJ2-7, with 9 positions matching TRBD1. There are 14 residues in the CDR3. J lost 7 bases, V lost 0 bases, and 5 bases had no gene match. Germline CDR1 reads SGHKS; CDR2 reads YYEKEE (reference sequence). CDR3 amino acids: CASSLAQGAREQYF. CDR3 in DNA: TGTGCCAGCAGCTTGGCACAGGGGGCTAGAGAGCAGTACTTC.

The chain is built from TRBV30 and TRBJ1-3; D gene ambiguous. This CDR3 is 15 amino acids long. V was clipped by 4 bases and J by 4 bases, with 17 bases between them. From germline, CDR1 is GTSNPN and CDR2 SVGIG (reference sequence). CDR3 sequence reads: CAWIPLDFTGNTIYF. The CDR3 nucleotides read TGTGCCTGGATCCCCCTAGATTTTACAGGAAACACCATATATTTT.

This clone was detected once. The chain is built from TRBV30 and TRBJ2-1, with 7 bases that match TRBD1. Germline loops: CDR1 GTSNPN, CDR2 SVGIG (reference sequence). V lost 3 bases and J lost 4; bases outside the gene matches: 6. The CDR3 sequence is 14 residues long. As DNA, the CDR3 is TGTGCCTGGAGCCAGACAGGGAATTACAATGAGCAGTTCTTC. Translating it yields CAWSQTGNYNEQFF.

V and J are TRBV10-1 and TRBJ1-5; the D gene is possibly TRBD1 (6 bases). The CDR3 runs 13 residues. Germline-derived CDR1 and CDR2 are WNHNN and SYGVQD (reference sequence). The V and J ends lost 4 bases and 4 bases respectively, with 8 bases between them. CDR3 amino acids: CASSGDKNQPQHF. CDR3 nucleotides: TGCGCCAGCAGTGGGGACAAAAATCAGCCCCAGCATTTT.

J is TRBJ1-1 and V is TRBV20-1, with TRBD1 identical over 8 bases. The CDR3 runs to 14 residues. V lost 3 bases, J lost 8 bases, and 11 bases stayed unmatched. The germline V gene has CDR1 DFQATT and CDR2 SNEGSKA (reference sequence). This chain's CDR3 is CSASPMRQGSEAFF. As DNA, the CDR3 is TGCAGTGCTAGTCCAATGCGACAGGGGTCCGAAGCTTTCTTT.